A single TCR beta chain is shown here with its context. Its antigen is not known. This entry comes from a study of cytomegalovirus exposure and HLA in healthy donors. Study results and limitations: Reported performance of the classifier showed diagnosis of cytomegalovirus status with high specificity and sensitivity.

V lost 5 bases and J lost 6; bases outside the gene matches: 7. This CDR3 has 14 amino acids. Germline V gene sequence: CDR1 MGHDK, CDR2 SYGVNS. The PCR made use of 60 Vbeta and 13 Jbeta primers. Method: immunoSEQ multiplex PCR; TCRdb's copy keeps in-frame clones and lacks some. The table includes under 200,000 clones, approximately 80% detected once. Sequencing input: PBMCs. The genes are TRBV25-1 and TRBJ1-5, with 7 bases identical to TRBD1. This clonotype was obtained from a woman in her late teens or twenties in good health and CMV-seronegative. The CDR3 loop is CASSLRDSLQPQHF. The CDR3 region has the DNA TGTGCCAGCAGTCTCCGGGACAGTCTTCAGCCCCAGCATTTT.